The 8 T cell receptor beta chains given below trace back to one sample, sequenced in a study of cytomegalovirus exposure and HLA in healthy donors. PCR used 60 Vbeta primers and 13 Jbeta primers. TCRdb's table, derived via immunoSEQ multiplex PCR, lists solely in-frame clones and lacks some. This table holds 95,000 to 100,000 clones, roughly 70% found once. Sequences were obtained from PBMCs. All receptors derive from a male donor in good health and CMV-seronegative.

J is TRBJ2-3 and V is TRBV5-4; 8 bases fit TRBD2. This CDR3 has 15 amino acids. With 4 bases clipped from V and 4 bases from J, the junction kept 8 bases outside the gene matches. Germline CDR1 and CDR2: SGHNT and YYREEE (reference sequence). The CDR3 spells CASSRSGTLPDTQYF. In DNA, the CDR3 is TGTGCCAGCAGCCGTAGCGGGACCCTTCCAGATACGCAGTATTTT.

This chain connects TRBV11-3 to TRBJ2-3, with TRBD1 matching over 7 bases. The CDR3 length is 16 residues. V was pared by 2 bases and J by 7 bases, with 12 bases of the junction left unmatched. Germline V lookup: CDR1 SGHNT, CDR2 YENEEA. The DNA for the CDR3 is TGTGCCAGCAGCTTAAGGGGGACGGAACAGGGGTATACGCAGTATTTT. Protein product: CASSLRGTEQGYTQYF.

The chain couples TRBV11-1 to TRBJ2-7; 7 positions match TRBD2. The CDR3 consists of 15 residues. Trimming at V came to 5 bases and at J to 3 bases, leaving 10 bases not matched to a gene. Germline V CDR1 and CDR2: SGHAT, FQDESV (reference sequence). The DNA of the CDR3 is TGTGCCAGCAGCGCTAGGGGAGGGGATTACTACGAGCAGTACTTC. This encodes CASSARGGDYYEQYF.

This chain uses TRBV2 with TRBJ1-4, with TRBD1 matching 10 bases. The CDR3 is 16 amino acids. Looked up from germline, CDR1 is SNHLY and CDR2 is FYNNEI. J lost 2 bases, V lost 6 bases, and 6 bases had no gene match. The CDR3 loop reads CASSRDRGLTNEKLFF. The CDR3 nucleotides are TGTGCCAGCAGCAGGGACAGGGGCCTCACTAATGAAAAACTGTTTTTT. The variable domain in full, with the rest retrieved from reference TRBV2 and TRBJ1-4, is EPEVTQTPSHQVTQMGQEVILRCVPISNHLYFYWYRQILGQKVEFLVSFYNNEISEKSEIFDDQFSVERPDGSNFTLKIRSTKLEDSAMYFCASSRDRGLTNEKLFFGSGTQLSVL.

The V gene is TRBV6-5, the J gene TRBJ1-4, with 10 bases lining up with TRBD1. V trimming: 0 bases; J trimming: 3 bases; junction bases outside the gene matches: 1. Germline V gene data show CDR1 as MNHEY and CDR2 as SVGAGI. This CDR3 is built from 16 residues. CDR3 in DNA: TGTGCCAGCAGTTACTCTGGGACAGGGGCTAATGAAAAACTGTTTTTT. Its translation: CASSYSGTGANEKLFF.

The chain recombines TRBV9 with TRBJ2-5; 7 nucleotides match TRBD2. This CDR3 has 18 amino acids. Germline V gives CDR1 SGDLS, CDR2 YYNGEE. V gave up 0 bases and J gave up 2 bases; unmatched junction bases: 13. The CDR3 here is CASSVGASGGPLQETQYF. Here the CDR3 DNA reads TGTGCCAGCAGCGTAGGAGCTAGCGGAGGACCCCTTCAAGAGACCCAGTACTTC.

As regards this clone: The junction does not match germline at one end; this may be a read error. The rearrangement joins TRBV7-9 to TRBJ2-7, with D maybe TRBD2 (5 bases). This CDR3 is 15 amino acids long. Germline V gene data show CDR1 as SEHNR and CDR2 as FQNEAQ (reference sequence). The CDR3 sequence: CSSSSGRGKTYEQYF. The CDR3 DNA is TGTTCCAGCAGCTCCGGCCGGGGTAAAACCTACGAGCAGTACTTC.

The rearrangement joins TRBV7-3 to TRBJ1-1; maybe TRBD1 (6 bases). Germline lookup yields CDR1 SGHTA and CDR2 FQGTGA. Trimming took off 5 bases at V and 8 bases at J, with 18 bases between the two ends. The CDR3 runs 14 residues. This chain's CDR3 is CASSLGGGRGEAFF. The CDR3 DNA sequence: TGTGCCAGCAGCCTAGGGGGTGGCAGGGGAGAAGCTTTCTTT.